These 20 T cell receptor beta chains were sequenced from one sample in a study of blood T cell repertoires in COVID-19. Libraries were prepared by immunoSEQ multiplex PCR; TCRdb keeps only in-frame clonotypes and omits some of them. This sample has around 280,000 clones, with nearly 90% found just once. Sample: PBMCs or T cells enriched from blood (not recorded which). These receptor sequences come from a woman between 18 and 29 years old with acute COVID-19.

This clone was detected only once. The DNA for the CDR3 is TGTGCCAGCAGTGTAGGGGCACGGGTCACTGAAGCTTTCTTT. Translation gives CASSVGARVTEAFF. This chain joins TRBV2 and TRBJ1-1; D is perhaps TRBD1 (5 bases). The CDR3 runs 14 residues. Germline CDR1 is SNHLY and CDR2 is FYNNEI. The V gene lost 4 bases and the J gene lost 4 bases, with 13 bases spanning the gap.

The CDR3 coding sequence is TGTGCCAGCAGCCGGGGACAGGGTGGGGTTGAAGAGACCCAGTACTTC. Translating gives CASSRGQGGVEETQYF. This rearrangement joins TRBV4-2 to TRBJ2-5; 9 positions match TRBD1. J gave up 3 bases and V 4 bases, and 9 bases lay outside the gene matches. The CDR3 covers 16 residues. Germline lookup yields CDR1 LGHNA and CDR2 YNFKEQ.

The chain carries TRBV14 and TRBJ2-1, with 12 bases that match TRBD2. Per the germline V gene, CDR1 is SGHDN and CDR2 is FVKESK. Unmatched junction bases numbered 4, after V lost 1 base and J lost 9 bases. CDR3 length: 15 amino acids. The CDR3 here is CASSQASGRAAEQFF. CDR3 sequence (DNA): TGTGCCAGCAGCCAAGCTAGCGGGAGGGCCGCTGAGCAGTTCTTC.

This clone was seen more than once but under ten times. This rearrangement joins TRBV9 to TRBJ1-6; tentative D call: TRBD1 (5 bases). CDR1 and CDR2 (germline): SGDLS, YYNGEE. V shed 2 bases and J shed 10 bases, with 13 bases lying between them. There are 14 residues in the CDR3. The CDR3 sequence: CASSVGGLKSPLHF. CDR3 DNA: TGTGCCAGCAGCGTCGGGGGGTTAAAGTCACCCCTCCACTTT.

This chain links TRBV20-1 with TRBJ1-2; weak D call: TRBD1 (5 bases). V was trimmed by 2 bases and J by 6 bases, leaving 7 bases between them. The CDR3 contains 11 residues. CDR1 DFQATT and CDR2 SNEGSKA come from the germline V gene (reference sequence). The CDR3 DNA follows: TGCAGTGCTAGATCGACAGATGGCTACACCTTC. Encoded protein: CSARSTDGYTF.

This clone was recorded once. The chain recombines TRBV12-5 with TRBJ1-5; D remains ambiguous. The CDR3 is 13 residues long. The V end lost 1 base, the J end lost 7 bases, and 8 bases lay between the germline ends. The germline CDR1 and CDR2 sequences are LGHNT and FRNRAP. CDR3 sequence reads: CASGLGNSQPQHF. DNA for the CDR3: TGTGCTAGTGGTTTGGGAAACAGCCAGCCCCAGCATTTT.

The V gene is TRBV7-9, the J gene TRBJ1-3; D uncertain. Trimming removed 6 bases at V and 0 bases at J, with 6 bases between. Germline V gene sequence: CDR1 SEHNR, CDR2 FQNEAQ (reference sequence). The CDR3 runs to 13 residues. CDR3 residues: CASRPGSGNTIYF. The CDR3 coding sequence is TGTGCCAGCAGGCCAGGCTCTGGAAACACCATATATTTT.

The chain is built from TRBV18 and TRBJ2-3; 7 bases align to TRBD2. CDR1 and CDR2 (germline): KGHSH, LQKENI. The V and J ends lost 0 bases and 3 bases, in that order; junction bases with no gene match: 3. This CDR3 is 15 amino acids long. DNA for the CDR3: TGTGCCAGCTCACCACCAGGCGGGAGAACAGATACGCAGTATTTT. Its translation: CASSPPGGRTDTQYF.

The gene calls are TRBV5-1 and TRBJ2-3; D is perhaps TRBD1 (6 bases). The CDR3 length is 14 residues. From germline, CDR1 is SGHRS and CDR2 YFSETQ. V lost 4 bases and J 4 bases, leaving 13 bases between the germline ends. DNA of the CDR3: TGCGCCAGCAGCGGATGGGACACTCCAGATACGCAGTATTTT. Translation: CASSGWDTPDTQYF.

The CDR3 protein is CASSLKEDAKEKLFF. DNA of the CDR3: TGTGCCAGCAGCTTAAAGGAGGACGCCAAAGAAAAACTGTTTTTT. The V gene is TRBV7-6, the J gene TRBJ1-4; D is undetermined. The germline gives CDR1 SGHVS, CDR2 FNYEAQ. Between the trimmed V and J ends, which lost 2 bases and 8 bases, there was a span of 15 bases. The CDR3 loop spans 15 amino acids. Complete variable domain (other parts from reference TRBV7-6 and TRBJ1-4): GAGVSQSPRYKVTKRGQDVALRCDPISGHVSLYWYRQALGQGPEFLTYFNYEAQQDKSGLPNDRFSAERPEGSISTLTIQRTEQRDSAMYRCASSLKEDAKEKLFFGSGTQLSVL.

This clone was seen only once. The V and J genes are TRBV28 and TRBJ2-1, with 7 bases fitting TRBD1. Per germline, CDR1 MDHEN and CDR2 SYDVKM. The CDR3 runs 11 residues. V trimming: 4 bases; J trimming: 15 bases; junction bases outside the gene matches: 6. The CDR3 coding sequence is TGTGCCAGCAGTTCAGACAGGGTCCGGTTCTTC. This gives the protein CASSSDRVRFF.

V and J are TRBV28 and TRBJ1-3; D perhaps matches TRBD1 (6 bases). CDR1 and CDR2 (germline): MDHEN, SYDVKM. V was pared by 10 bases and J by 5 bases, with 18 bases between. The CDR3 sequence is 14 residues long. CDR3 in amino acids: CAISPQGRRNTIYF. CDR3 DNA sequence: TGTGCCATCTCCCCACAGGGTCGAAGAAACACCATATATTTT. Full variable domain (rest looked up from reference TRBV28 and TRBJ1-3): DVKVTQSSRYLVKRTGEKVFLECVQDMDHENMFWYRQDPGLGLRLIYFSYDVKMKEKGDIPEGYSVSREKKERFSLILESASTNQTSMYLCAISPQGRRNTIYFGEGSWLTVV.

This clone came up a few times. V and J are TRBV7-9 and TRBJ2-3; D unclear. Germline V gene data show CDR1 as SEHNR and CDR2 as FQNEAQ (reference sequence). V lost 5 bases, J lost 5 bases, and 17 bases lay in between. The CDR3 is 15 amino acids. This CDR3 reads CASSPVRLYLDTQYF. CDR3 nucleotide sequence: TGTGCCAGCAGCCCAGTAAGACTCTACTTAGATACGCAGTATTTT.

The chain employs TRBV6-5 and TRBJ1-1, with D maybe TRBD1 (6 bases). Germline assignment: CDR1 MNHEY and CDR2 SVGAGI. This CDR3 has 15 residues. V was cut by 6 bases and J by 3 bases, with 17 bases left in between. The CDR3 coding sequence is TGTGCCAGCAGGACCCGTACAGGGAGGGACACTGAAGCTTTCTTT. Residues: CASRTRTGRDTEAFF.

The chain combines TRBV27 with TRBJ1-1, with 8 bases aligning to TRBD1. J gave up 3 bases and V 5 bases, and 5 bases lay outside the gene matches. Germline V gene data show CDR1 as MNHEY and CDR2 as SMNVEV (reference sequence). The CDR3 is 14 residues long. CDR3 amino acids: CASSAYRGDTEAFF. In DNA, the CDR3 is TGTGCCAGCAGTGCCTACAGGGGGGACACTGAAGCTTTCTTT.

This chain uses TRBV5-1 with TRBJ2-1, with 10 bases fitting TRBD2. The germline gives CDR1 SGHRS, CDR2 YFSETQ. The CDR3 has 17 amino acids. The V gene end was trimmed by 1 base and the J gene end by 0 bases; junction bases not matched to a gene: 4. The CDR3 nucleotides are TGCGCCAGCAGCTTGACGGCTAGCGGGAGCTCCTACAATGAGCAGTTCTTC. Protein sequence: CASSLTASGSSYNEQFF.

Turning to this clone: Other DNA sequences in this sample translate to the same CDR3. The chain carries TRBV18 and TRBJ1-4, with 8 bases lining up with TRBD1. This CDR3 comprises 14 residues. After removal of 3 bases from V and 7 bases from J, the junction contained 4 bases not matched to a gene. Germline V lookup: CDR1 KGHSH, CDR2 LQKENI. The CDR3 reads CASSPGQGREKLFF. The DNA for the CDR3 is TGTGCCAGCTCACCCGGACAGGGCCGTGAAAAACTGTTTTTT.

This chain uses TRBV11-3 with TRBJ2-1; D call uncertain. Trimming pared 3 bases from V and 3 bases from J, leaving 6 bases between. Per the germline V gene, CDR1 is SGHNT and CDR2 is YENEEA. The CDR3 extends over 13 amino acids. The CDR3 spells CASSFQYYNEQFF. CDR3 coding DNA: TGTGCCAGCAGCTTCCAGTACTACAATGAGCAGTTCTTC.

The J gene is TRBJ2-7, the V gene TRBV5-1, with a tentative D call TRBD1 (6 bases). V was shortened by 8 bases and J by 1 base, with 40 bases between the two germline ends. The CDR3 has 22 amino acids. Germline CDR1 and CDR2: SGHRS and YFSETQ. CDR3 in DNA: TGCGCCAGACGGCACCAGGGCCAAGGGGGTTTGGTAGGGAGTTCCTATTCCTACGAGCAGTACTTC. Translation: CARRHQGQGGLVGSSYSYEQYF.

This chain uses TRBV18 with TRBJ2-1, with 14 nucleotides matching TRBD2. Trimming removed 2 bases from V and 5 bases from J; junction bases left unmatched: 11. This CDR3 is 19 amino acids long. Germline V gene lookup returns CDR1 KGHSH and CDR2 LQKENI. CDR3 region: CASSPAGGTSGSDNNEQFF. DNA for the CDR3: TGTGCCAGCTCACCAGCCGGAGGGACTAGCGGGAGTGATAACAATGAGCAGTTCTTC.